The present TCR beta chain was sequenced within a study of CD8+CD57+ T cells in acquired aplastic anemia. Researchers used genomic DNA as the template to profile TCR beta VDJ and CDR3. TCRdb reprocessed the reads via MiXCR and lists one record per CDR3 protein. Of a few hundred thousand distinct CDR3 sequences listed, 50% to 70% are singletons. This clonotype was observed many times. V lost 7 bases and J lost 8, with 8 bases in between. The CDR3 sequence is 11 residues long. CDR1 and CDR2 (germline): MDHEN, SYDVKM. The source material was sorted CD4+, CD8+, or CD8+CD57+ T cells (not recorded which) from PBMCs. The TCR comes from a human donor with severe aplastic anemia or a healthy control (not recorded which). This chain joins TRBV28 and TRBJ1-4; D is possibly TRBD1 (6 bases). For the CDR3, the DNA is TGTGCCAGCAAGGGGGACGAAAAACTGTTTTTT. The encoded protein is CASKGDEKLFF.